The T cell receptor (beta chain) under discussion was sequenced for a study of control samples from healthy donors and cancer patients. The assay was immunoSEQ multiplex PCR, and TCRdb's table has in-frame clones only and misses some. The sample includes tens of thousands of clones, less than 85% of them seen just once. CDR1 and CDR2 (germline): SGHRS, YFSETQ. The V gene end was trimmed by 7 bases and the J gene end by 6 bases; junction bases not matched to a gene: 6. CDR3 length equals 14 residues. The rearrangement links TRBV5-1 to TRBJ2-3, with TRBD2 matching over 12 bases. The clonotype was recovered from a man in his 70s with lung cancer. The material sequenced was PBMCs. The CDR3 region has the DNA TGCGCCAGCCAACCCGGACTAGCGGGGGATACGCAGTATTTT. Translated, it gives CASQPGLAGDTQYF.